This T cell receptor (beta chain) was captured in a study of kidney transplant recipient with SARS-CoV-2 infection. CDR3 length equals 14 residues. From germline, CDR1 is SGHTA and CDR2 FQGNSA. Points on this clonotype: This sequence is one base from a far larger clone and is likely a read error.

TCRdb used MiXCR to reprocess the reads, holding one entry per CDR3 protein. The sample records under 300,000 distinct CDR3 sequences, under 35% being singletons. The genes are TRBV7-2 and TRBJ2-4; D not resolved. The J call is uncertain, as TRBJ2-7 better fits the DNA end. Specimen: a blood sample, collected at baseline and around day 120 from a kidney transplant recipient. This receptor was taken from a male patient aged 25-45 years who had COVID-19 and was a kidney transplant recipient. Some T cells may be graft donor cells. The CDR3 DNA sequence: TGTGACAGCAGCTTGGATTTAGGTACCTACGAGCAGTACTTC. Amino acids: CDSSLDLGTYEQYF.